This T cell receptor (beta chain) was sequenced for a study of human T cells and chemical hapten exposure. Study context: Patches with 0.01% DPC went on the upper back, and the tests were read at 6 days.

Using its own MiXCR run on the RACE reads, TCRdb lists one record per CDR3 protein. The sample lists 90,000 to 110,000 distinct CDR3 sequences, approximately 36% occurring once. This sample's time point: patch test 3, about 24 weeks after DPC sensitization. The treatment is: therapeutic diphenylcyclopropenone sensitization with weekly scalp DPC. The CDR3 covers 14 residues. In germline, CDR1 is MNHEY, CDR2 SVGAGI. V lost 4 bases, J lost 7 bases, and 14 bases lay in between. Specimen: whole blood, collected in connection with sensitization to the hapten diphenylcyclopropenone (DPC). This chain links TRBV6-5 with TRBJ2-1; D perhaps matches TRBD2 (6 bases). This receptor was taken from a man in his forties with alopecia areata. Some clones in this sample may be carry-over from other donors' samples. CDR3 nucleotide sequence: TGTGCCAGCAGTTCACCTTGGAGGGGTAATGAGCAGTTCTTC. Translating gives CASSSPWRGNEQFF.